The present T cell receptor (beta chain) was sequenced within a study of beta chain features in type 1 diabetes. Sequencing targeted expressed TCRB transcripts, as all isolated RNA had been reverse transcribed. TCRdb keeps only in-frame clones here, not all; method: immunoSEQ multiplex PCR. The data hold 500,000 to 700,000 clones, with around 16% observed a single time. The CDR3 runs 14 residues. V lost 2 bases and J lost 1; bases outside the gene matches: 2. In germline, CDR1 is LGHNA, CDR2 YSLEER. Sequencing was carried out using naive CD4+ T cells from blood. This TCR was recovered from a man in his late teens or twenties in good health. V usage is TRBV4-3 and J usage is TRBJ2-7; 7 nucleotides line up with TRBD1. The DNA for the CDR3 is TGCGCCAGCAGCCAATCAGGGGGATCCTACGAGCAGTACTTC. Its translation: CASSQSGGSYEQYF.